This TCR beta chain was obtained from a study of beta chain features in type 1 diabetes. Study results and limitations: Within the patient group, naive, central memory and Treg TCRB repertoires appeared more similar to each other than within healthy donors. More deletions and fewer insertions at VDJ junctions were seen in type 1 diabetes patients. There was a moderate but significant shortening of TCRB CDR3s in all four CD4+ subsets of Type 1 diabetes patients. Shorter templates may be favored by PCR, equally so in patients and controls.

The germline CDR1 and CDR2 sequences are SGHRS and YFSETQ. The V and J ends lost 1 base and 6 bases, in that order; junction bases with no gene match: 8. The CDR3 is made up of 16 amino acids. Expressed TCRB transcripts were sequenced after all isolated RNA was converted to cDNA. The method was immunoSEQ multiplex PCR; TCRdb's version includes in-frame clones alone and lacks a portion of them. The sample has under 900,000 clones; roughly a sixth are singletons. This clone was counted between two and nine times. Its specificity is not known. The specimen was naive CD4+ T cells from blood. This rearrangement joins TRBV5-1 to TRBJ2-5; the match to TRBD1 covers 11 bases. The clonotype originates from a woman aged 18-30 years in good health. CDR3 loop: CASSLFRTGGAKTQYF. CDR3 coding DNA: TGCGCCAGCAGCTTGTTCCGGACAGGGGGCGCGAAGACCCAGTACTTC.